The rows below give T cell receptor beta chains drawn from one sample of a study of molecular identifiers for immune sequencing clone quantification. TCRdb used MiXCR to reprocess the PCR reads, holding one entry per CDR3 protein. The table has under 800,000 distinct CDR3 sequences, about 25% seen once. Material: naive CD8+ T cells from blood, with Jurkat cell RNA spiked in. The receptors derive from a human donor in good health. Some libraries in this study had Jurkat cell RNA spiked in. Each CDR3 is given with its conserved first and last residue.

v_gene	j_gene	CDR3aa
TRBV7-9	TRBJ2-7	CASSFHPTEQYF
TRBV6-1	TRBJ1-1	CASSEAGLNTEAFF
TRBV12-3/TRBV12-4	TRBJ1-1	CASSFSPGTGEAFF
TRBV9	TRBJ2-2	CASSDRQGAGELFF
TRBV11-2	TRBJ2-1	CASSYRSGGFYNEQFF
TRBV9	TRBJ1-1	CASSVGGFDEAFF
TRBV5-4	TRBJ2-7	CASSGLEYEQYF
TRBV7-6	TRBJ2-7	CASSLVTGMSTEQYF
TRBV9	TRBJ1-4	CASSVLGTTNEKLFF
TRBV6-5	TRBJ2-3	CASSYSGTEQYF
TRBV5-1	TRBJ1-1	CASSLFSLHTEAFF
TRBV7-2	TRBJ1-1	CAGTGRVGTEAFF
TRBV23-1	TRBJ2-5	CASSQSSGGAETQYF
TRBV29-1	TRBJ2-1	CSVSPVGDNEQFF
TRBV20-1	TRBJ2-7	CSAQISRDRGTYEQYF
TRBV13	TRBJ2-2	CASSWGSGCLTGELFF
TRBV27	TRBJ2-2	CASSLRASNTGELFF
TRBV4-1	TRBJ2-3	CASSQGRGRDTQYF
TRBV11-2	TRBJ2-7	CASSFEFYEQYF
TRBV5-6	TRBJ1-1	CASSLYFGGFTEAFF
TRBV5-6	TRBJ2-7	CASSLGGSWDEQYF
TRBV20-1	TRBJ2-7	CSARGIAGPYSYEQYF
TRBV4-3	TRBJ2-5	CASSPGLGGGETQYF
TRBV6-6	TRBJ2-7	CISSYSTGSYEQYF
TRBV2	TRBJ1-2	CASSDRGRARLGYTF
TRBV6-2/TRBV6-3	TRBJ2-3	CASSPFGDRHAGTDTQYF
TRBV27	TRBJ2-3	CASHPYGVVTDTQYF
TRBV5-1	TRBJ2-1	CASSFRAGAGYNEQFF
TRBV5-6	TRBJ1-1	CASSFGMNKAFF
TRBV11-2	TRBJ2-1	CASSRQAGSYNEQFF
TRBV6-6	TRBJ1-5	CASSYPDSPYQPQHF